The entry below describes one T cell receptor beta chain. The antigen is not known. These data belong to a study of T cells after yellow fever vaccination. Study outcomes and limitations: FACS-sorted repertoires might harbor abundant contaminating clonotypes from the bulk population.

Germline V gene sequence: CDR1 SGHKS, CDR2 YYEKEE (reference sequence). This CDR3 region has 15 residues. The germline V and J ends were trimmed by 1 base and 0 bases, with 8 bases remaining between them. MiXCR was run by TCRdb on the 5' RACE reads, yielding one entry per CDR3 protein. The table shows under 200,000 distinct CDR3 sequences, with around 7.2% occurring only once. The chain has TRBV5-5 and TRBJ1-5, with TRBD1 as a possible D gene (5 bases). The receptor comes from a man aged 18-30 years who received the YFV17D yellow fever vaccine. This specimen consisted of CD4+ T cells sorted from PBMCs, obtained 4 to 6 days after the first yellow fever vaccination. CDR3 coding DNA: TGTGCCAGCAGCTTGAATGGGGGTAGCAATCAGCCCCAGCATTTT. Translated: CASSLNGGSNQPQHF.